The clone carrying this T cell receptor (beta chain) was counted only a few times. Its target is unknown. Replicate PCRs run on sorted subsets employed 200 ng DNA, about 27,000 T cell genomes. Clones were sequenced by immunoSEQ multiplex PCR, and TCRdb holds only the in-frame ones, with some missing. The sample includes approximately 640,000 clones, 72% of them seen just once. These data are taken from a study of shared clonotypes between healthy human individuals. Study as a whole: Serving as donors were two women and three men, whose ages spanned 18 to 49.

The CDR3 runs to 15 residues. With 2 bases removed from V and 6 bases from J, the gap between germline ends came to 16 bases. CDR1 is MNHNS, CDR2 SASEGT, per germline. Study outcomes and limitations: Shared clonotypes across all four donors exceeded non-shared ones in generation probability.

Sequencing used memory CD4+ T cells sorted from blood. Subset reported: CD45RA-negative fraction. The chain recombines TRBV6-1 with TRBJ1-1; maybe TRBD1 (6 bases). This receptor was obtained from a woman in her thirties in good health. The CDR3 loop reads CASSEQGTAASEAFF. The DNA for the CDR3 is TGTGCCAGCAGTGAACAGGGGACGGCCGCTTCTGAAGCTTTCTTT.